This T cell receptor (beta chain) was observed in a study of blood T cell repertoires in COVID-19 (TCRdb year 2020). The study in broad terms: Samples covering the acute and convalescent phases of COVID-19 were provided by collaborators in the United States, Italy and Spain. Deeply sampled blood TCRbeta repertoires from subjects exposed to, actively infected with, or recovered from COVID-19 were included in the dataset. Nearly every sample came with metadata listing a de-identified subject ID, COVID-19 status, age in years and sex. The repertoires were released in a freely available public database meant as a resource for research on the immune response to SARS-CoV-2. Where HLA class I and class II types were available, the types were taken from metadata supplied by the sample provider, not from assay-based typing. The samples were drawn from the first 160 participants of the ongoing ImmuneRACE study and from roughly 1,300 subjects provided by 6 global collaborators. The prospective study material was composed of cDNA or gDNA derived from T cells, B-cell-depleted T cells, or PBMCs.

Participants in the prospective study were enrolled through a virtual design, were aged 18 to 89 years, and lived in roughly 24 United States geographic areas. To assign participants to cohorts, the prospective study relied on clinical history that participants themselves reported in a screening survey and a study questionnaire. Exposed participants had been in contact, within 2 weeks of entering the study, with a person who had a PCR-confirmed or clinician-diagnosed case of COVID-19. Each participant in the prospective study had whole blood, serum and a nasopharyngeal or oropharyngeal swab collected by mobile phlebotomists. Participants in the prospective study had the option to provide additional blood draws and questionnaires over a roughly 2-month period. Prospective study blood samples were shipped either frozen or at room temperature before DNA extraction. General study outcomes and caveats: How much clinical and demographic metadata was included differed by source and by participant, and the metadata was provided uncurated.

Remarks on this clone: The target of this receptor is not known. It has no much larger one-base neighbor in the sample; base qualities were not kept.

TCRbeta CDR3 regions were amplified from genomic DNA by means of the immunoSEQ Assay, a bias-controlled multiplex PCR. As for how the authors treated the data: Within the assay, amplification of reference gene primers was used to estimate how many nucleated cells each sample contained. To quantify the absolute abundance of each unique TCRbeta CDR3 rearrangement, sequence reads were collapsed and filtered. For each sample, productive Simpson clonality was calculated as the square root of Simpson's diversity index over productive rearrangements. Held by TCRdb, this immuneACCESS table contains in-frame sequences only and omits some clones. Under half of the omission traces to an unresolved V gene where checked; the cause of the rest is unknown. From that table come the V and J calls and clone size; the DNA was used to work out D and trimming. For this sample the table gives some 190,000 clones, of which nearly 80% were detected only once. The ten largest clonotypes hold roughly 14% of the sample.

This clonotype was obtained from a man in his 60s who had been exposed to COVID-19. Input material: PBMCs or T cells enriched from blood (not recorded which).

The CDR3 protein sequence reads: CASSPGQNYGYTF. The DNA sequence is given as TGTGCCAGCAGCCCGGGACAAAACTATGGCTACACCTTC. The chain is made from TRBV7-6 and TRBJ1-2; the D gene is perhaps TRBD1, on 6 matching bases. Reading the germline V gene gives CDR1 SGHVS and CDR2 FNYEAQ. V drops 5 bases and J drops 2 bases, leaving 9 bases in between. Counted from cysteine to phenylalanine, this CDR3 has 13 amino acids. CDR3 DNA only is kept here, 39 bases in frame from base 1.